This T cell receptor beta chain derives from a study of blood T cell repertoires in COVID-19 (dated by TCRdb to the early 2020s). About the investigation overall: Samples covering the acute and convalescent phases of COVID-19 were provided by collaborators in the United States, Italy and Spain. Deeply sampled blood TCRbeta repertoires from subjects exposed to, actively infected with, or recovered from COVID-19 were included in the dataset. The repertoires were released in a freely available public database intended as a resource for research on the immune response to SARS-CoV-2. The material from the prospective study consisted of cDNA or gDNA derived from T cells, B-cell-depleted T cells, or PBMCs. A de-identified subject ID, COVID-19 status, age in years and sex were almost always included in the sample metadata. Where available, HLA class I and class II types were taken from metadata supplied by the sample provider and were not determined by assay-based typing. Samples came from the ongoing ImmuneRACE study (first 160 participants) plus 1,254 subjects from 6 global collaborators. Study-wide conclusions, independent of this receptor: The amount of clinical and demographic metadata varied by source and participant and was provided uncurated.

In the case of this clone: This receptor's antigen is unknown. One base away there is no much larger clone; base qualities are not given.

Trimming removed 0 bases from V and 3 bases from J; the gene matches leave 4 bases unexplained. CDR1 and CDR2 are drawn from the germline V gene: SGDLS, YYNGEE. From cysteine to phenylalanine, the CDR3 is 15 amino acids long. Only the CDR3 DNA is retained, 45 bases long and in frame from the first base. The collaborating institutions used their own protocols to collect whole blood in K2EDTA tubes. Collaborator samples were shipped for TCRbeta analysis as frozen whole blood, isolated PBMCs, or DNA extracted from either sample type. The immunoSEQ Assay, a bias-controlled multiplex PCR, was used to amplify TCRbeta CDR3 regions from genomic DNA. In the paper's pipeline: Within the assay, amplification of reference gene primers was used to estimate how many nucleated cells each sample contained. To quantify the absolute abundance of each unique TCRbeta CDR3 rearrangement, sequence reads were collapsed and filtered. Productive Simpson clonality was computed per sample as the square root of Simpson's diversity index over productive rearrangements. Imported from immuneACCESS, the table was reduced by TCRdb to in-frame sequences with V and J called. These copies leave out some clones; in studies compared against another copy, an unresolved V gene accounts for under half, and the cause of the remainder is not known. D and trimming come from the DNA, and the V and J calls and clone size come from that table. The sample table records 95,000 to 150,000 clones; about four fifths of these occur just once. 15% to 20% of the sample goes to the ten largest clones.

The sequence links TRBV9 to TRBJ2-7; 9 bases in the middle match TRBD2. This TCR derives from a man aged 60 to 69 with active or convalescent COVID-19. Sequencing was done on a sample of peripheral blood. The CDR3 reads CASSVGGGRGYEQYF. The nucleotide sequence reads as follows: TGTGCCAGCAGCGTAGGCGGCGGGAGGGGCTACGAGCAGTACTTC.